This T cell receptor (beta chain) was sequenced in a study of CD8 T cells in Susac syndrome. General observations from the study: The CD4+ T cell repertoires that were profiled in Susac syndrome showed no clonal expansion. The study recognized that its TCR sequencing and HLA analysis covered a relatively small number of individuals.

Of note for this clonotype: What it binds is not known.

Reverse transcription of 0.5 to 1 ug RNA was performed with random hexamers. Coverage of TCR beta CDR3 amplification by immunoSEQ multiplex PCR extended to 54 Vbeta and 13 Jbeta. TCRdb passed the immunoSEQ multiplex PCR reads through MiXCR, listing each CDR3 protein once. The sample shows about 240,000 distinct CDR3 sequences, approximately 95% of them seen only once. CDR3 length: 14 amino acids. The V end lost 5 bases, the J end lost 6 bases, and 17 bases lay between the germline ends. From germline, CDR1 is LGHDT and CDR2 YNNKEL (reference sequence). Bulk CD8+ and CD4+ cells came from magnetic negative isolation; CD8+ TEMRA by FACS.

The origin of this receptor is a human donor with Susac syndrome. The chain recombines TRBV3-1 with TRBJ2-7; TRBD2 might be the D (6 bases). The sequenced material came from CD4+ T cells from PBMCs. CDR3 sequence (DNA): TGTGCCAGCAGCAATTCCGGGACTCCCCTCGAGCAGTACTTC. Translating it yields CASSNSGTPLEQYF.